This T cell receptor beta chain was recorded in a study of T cells after somatic rescue of genetic block. The repertoire was sequenced with immunoSEQ multiplex PCR; TCRdb's copy has only in-frame clones and lacks some. The sample carries some 67,000 clones, just over 90% recorded once. The sample consisted of peripheral blood mononuclear cells (PBMCs). The sequence was obtained from a man aged 40-50 years.

Written as DNA, the CDR3 is TGTGCCAGCAGCAAGGGGGCAGGGGCGGTTTACGAGCAGTACTTC. Protein product: CASSKGAGAVYEQYF. The chain recombines TRBV7-3 with TRBJ2-7; 7 bases are a match to TRBD1. With V trimmed by 5 bases and J by 4 bases, 11 bases remained unmatched. The CDR3 totals 15 residues. Per the germline V gene, CDR1 is SGHTA and CDR2 is FQGTGA.